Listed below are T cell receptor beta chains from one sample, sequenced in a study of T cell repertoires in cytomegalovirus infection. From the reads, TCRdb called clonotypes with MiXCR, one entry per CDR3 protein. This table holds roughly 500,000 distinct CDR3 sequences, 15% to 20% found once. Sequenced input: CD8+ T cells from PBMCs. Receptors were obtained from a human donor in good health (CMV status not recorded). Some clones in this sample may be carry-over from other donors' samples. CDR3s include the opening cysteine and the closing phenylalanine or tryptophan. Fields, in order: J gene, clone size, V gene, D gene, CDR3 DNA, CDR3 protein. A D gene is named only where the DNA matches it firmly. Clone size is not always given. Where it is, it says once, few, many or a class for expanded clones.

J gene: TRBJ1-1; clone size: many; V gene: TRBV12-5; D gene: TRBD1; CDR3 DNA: TGTGCTAGTGGCCAGGGAGGGGGCTACACTGAAGCTTTCTTT; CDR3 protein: CASGQGGGYTEAFF
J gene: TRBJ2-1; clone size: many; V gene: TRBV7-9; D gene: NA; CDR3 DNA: TGTGCCAGCAGCTTAGGGGTTGGCGAGTTCTTC; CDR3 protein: CASSLGVGEFF
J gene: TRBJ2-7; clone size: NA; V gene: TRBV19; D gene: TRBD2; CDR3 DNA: TGTGCCAGTATCTCCGCGGGGGAGGGTTCGGAGCAGTACTTC; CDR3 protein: CASISAGEGSEQYF
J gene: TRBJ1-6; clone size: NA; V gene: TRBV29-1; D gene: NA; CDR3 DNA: TGCAGCGTAGCTAGGGACGGACCTAATTCACCCCTCCACTTT; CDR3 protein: CSVARDGPNSPLHF
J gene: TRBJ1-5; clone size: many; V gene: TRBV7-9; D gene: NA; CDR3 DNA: TGTGCCAGCAGCCCCGGCAGGGAAGGGCCCCAGCATTTT; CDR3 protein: CASSPGREGPQHF
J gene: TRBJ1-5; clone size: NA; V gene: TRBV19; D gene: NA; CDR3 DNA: TGTGCCAGTAGTATACAGGGGATTCAGCCCCAGCATTTT; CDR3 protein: CASSIQGIQPQHF
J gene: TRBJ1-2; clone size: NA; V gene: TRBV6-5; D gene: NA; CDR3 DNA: TGTGCCAGCAGTTACGAACCTGGAGCGAACTATGGCTACACCTTC; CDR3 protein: CASSYEPGANYGYTF
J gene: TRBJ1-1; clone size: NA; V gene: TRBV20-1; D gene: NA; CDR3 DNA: TGCAGTGCTAGAATGACATCTCGTTACACTGAAGCTTTCTTT; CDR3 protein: CSARMTSRYTEAFF
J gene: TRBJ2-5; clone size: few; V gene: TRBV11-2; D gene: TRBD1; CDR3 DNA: TGTGCCAGCAGCACACAGGGGCGAGGGGAGACCCAGTACTTC; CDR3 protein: CASSTQGRGETQYF
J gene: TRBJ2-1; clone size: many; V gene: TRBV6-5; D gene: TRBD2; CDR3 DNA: TGTGCCAGCAGTTACTTCGGTAGCGGGGGTTACAATGAGCAGTTCTTC; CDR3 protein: CASSYFGSGGYNEQFF
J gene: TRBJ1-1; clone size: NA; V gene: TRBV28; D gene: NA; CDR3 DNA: TGTGCCACCCAGTTTACGGGCAACACTGAAGCTTTCTTT; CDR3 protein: CATQFTGNTEAFF
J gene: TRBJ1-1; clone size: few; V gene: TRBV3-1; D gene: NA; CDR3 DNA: TGTGCCAGCACCCCAAGGCATTTTGAGGTCCCTGAAGCTTTCTTT; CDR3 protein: CASTPRHFEVPEAFF
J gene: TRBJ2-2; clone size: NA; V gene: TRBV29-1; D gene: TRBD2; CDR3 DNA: TGCAGCGTTGCTGGGACTAGCGGGATACCCACCGGGGAGCTGTTTTTT; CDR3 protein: CSVAGTSGIPTGELFF
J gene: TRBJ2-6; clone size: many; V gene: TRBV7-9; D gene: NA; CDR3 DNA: TGTGCCAGCAGACGATCGTCGGTAACTGGGGCCAACGTCCTGACTTTC; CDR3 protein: CASRRSSVTGANVLTF
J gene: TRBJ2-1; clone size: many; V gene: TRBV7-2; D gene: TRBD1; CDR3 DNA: TGTGCCAGCAGCTCGACAGGGGGCGAGAGGTACGATGAGCAGTTCTTC; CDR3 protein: CASSSTGGERYDEQFF
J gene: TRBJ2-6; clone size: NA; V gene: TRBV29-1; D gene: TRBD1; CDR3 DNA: TGCAGCGTTGTTGGCGCAGGGGGAGTATCTGGGGCCAACGTCCTGACTTTC; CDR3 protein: CSVVGAGGVSGANVLTF
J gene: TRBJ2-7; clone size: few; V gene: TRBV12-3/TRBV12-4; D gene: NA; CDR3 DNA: TGTGCCAGCAACCTTGGCCGTCTGGACGGAAGCTACGAGCAGTACTTC; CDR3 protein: CASNLGRLDGSYEQYF
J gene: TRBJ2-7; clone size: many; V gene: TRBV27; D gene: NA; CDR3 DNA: TGTGCCAGCAGTTCGGACTCCCGGGACGAGCAGTACTTC; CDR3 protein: CASSSDSRDEQYF
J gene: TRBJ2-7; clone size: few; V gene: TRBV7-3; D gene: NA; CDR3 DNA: TGTGCCAGCAGCTTGGTGGCGGGGCCCCACGAGCAGTACTTC; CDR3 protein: CASSLVAGPHEQYF
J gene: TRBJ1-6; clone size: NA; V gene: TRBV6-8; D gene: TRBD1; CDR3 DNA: TGTGCCAGCACCGAGGGGGGCAGGGGGAGCGTTGCCCTCCACTTT; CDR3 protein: CASTEGGRGSVALHF
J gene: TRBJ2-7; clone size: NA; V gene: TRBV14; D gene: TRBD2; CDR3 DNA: TGTGCCAGCAGCCTAGGCGGGGGGGCCCATTACGAGCAGTACTTC; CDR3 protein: CASSLGGGAHYEQYF
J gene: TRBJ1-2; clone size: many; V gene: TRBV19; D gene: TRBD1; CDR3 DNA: TGTGCCAGTAGTTCGACTGGGACAGGGTATTATGGCTACACCTTC; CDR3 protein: CASSSTGTGYYGYTF
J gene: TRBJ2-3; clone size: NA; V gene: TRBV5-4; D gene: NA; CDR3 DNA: TGTGCCAGCAGCTCTGGATTAGTGAGCACAGATACGCAGTATTTT; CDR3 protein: CASSSGLVSTDTQYF
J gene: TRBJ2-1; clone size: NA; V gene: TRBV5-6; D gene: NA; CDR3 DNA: TGTGCCAGCAGCTTGAGGGGGTTCCCCTACAATGAGCAGTTCTTC; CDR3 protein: CASSLRGFPYNEQFF
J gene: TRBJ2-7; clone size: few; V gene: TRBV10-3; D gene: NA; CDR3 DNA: TGTGCCACCTATTCGGCTGGGATAACCTACGAGCAGTACTTC; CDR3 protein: CATYSAGITYEQYF
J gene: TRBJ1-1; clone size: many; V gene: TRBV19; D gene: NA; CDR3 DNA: TGTGCCAGTACAAAGTCACTGTTACAGAATGAAGCTTTCTTT; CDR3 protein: CASTKSLLQNEAFF
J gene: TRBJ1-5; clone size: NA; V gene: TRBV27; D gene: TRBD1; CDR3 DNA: TGTGCCAGCAGGACAACAGGGGTAAATCAGCCCCAGCATTTT; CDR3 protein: CASRTTGVNQPQHF
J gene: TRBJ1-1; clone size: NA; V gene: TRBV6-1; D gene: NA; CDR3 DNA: TGTGCCATGGGTCCCATGAACACTGAAGATTTCTTT; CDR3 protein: CAMGPMNTEDFF
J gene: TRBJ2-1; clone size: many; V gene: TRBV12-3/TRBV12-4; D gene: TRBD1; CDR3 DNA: TGTGCCAGCAGTTCCTCCGGGACAGGGGGCCAAAGCTTCTTC; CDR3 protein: CASSSSGTGGQSFF
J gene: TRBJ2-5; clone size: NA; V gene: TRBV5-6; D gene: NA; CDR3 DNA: TGTGCCAGCAGCTTGGAGGGGGGATATCTTAGGGAGACCCAGTACTTC; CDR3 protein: CASSLEGGYLRETQYF
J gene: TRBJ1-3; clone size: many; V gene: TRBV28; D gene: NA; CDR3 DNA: TGTGCCAGCACCAACCCAGGGACAACTCCTGGAAACACCATATATTTT; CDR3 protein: CASTNPGTTPGNTIYF
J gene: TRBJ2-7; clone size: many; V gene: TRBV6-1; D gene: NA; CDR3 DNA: TGTGCCAGCATCTCAGGACACTATAACTACGAGCAGTACTTC; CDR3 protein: CASISGHYNYEQYF
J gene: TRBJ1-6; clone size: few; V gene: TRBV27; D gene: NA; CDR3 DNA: TGTGCCAGCAGTTTCCCAGGGATTAATTCACCCCTCCACTTT; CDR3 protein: CASSFPGINSPLHF
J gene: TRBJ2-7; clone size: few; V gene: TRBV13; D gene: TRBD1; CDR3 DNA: TGTGCCAGCAATATAGACAGGGGCTACGAGCAGTACTTC; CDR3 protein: CASNIDRGYEQYF
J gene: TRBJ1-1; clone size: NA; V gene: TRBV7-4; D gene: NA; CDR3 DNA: TGTGCCAGCAGCTCCGGGACCCCGGACGGAGCTTTCTTT; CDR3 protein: CASSSGTPDGAFF
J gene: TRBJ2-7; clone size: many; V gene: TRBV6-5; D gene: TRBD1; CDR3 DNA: TGTGCCAGCAGTCCACTTTCGGGACAGGGCTCCTACGAGCAGTACTTC; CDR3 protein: CASSPLSGQGSYEQYF
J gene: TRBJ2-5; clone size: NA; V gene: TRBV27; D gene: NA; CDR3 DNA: TGTGCCAGTTCAGGGAATGCAGAGACCCAGTACTTC; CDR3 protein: CASSGNAETQYF
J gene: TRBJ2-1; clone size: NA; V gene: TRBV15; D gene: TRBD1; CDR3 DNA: TGTGCCACCAGCAGAGACAGGGGGAGAGGGAATGAGCAGTTCTTC; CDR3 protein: CATSRDRGRGNEQFF
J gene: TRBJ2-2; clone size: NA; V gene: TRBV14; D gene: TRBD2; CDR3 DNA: TGTGCCAGCAGCCAAGAGGGGACTAGCTACACCGGGGAGCTGTTTTTT; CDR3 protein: CASSQEGTSYTGELFF
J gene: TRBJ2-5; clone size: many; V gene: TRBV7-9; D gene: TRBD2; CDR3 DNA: TGTGCCAGCAGCTCTGCTCCTAGCGGGGGGCTCCAAGAGACCCAGTACTTC; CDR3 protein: CASSSAPSGGLQETQYF